The TCR beta chain described here comes from a study of cytomegalovirus exposure and HLA in healthy donors. General study points: Indistinguishability led to the exclusion of some V segments, TRBV6-2 and TRBV6-3 included. Reported findings show TCR beta sequences accurately forecast HLA-A and HLA-B alleles in most subjects.

The sample holds a few counts of this clone. Its specificity is not known. Germline loops: CDR1 SGHTA, CDR2 FQGNSA. Trimming left V 4 bases short and J 2 bases short, with 6 bases between. The CDR3 extends over 14 amino acids. Primers for the PCR totalled 60 Vbeta and 13 Jbeta. The protocol was immunoSEQ multiplex PCR, while the TCRdb copy is restricted to in-frame clones and leaves out a portion. This sample has fewer than 200,000 clones, with roughly 8.7% found just once. V gene TRBV7-2 combines with J gene TRBJ2-6, with D possibly matching TRBD1 (5 bases). The sequence was obtained from a woman in her 30s in good health and CMV-seropositive. Material: PBMCs. CDR3 sequence (DNA): TGTGCCAGCAGCTCCAGGGCTGGGGCCAACGTCCTGACTTTC. Translation: CASSSRAGANVLTF.